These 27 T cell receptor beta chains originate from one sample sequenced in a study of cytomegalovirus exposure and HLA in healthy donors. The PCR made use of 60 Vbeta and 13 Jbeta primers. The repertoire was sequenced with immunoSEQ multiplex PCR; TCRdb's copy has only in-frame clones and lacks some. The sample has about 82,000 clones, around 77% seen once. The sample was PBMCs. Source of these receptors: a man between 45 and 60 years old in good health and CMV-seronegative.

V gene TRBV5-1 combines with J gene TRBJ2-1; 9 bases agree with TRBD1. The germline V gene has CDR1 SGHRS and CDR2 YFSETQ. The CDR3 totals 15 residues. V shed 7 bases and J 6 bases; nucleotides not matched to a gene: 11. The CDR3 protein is CASYKQDRGSNEQFF. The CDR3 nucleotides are TGCGCCAGCTATAAACAGGACAGGGGTAGCAATGAGCAGTTCTTC.

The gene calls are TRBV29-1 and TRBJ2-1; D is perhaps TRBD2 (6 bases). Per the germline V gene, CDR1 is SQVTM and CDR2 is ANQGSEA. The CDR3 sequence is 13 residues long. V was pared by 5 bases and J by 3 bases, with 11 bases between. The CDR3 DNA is TGCAGCGTTAGACGGACTAACTACAATGAGCAGTTCTTC. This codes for CSVRRTNYNEQFF.

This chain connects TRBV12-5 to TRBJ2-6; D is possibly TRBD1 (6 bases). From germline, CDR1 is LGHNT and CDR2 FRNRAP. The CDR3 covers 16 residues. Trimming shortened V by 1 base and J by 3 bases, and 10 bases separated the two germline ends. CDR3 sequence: CASGLASGVGANVLTF. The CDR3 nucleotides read TGTGCTAGTGGTTTGGCCTCAGGGGTTGGGGCCAACGTCCTGACTTTC.

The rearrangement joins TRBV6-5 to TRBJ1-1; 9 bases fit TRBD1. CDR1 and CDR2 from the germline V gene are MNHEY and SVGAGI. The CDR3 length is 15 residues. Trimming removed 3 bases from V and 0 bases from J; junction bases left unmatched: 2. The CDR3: CASSYGTGMNTEAFF. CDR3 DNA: TGTGCCAGCAGTTATGGGACAGGGATGAACACTGAAGCTTTCTTT.

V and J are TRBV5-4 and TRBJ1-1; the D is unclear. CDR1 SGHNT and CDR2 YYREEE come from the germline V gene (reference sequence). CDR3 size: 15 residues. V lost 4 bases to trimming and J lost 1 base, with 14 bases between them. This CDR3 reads CASSPVPESNTEAFF. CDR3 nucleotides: TGTGCCAGCAGCCCTGTCCCGGAGTCGAACACTGAAGCTTTCTTT.

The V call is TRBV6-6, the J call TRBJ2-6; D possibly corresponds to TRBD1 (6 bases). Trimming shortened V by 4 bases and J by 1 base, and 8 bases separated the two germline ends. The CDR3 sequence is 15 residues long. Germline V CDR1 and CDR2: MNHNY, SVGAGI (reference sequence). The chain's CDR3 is CASSSGQSGANVLTF. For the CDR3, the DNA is TGTGCCAGCAGTTCAGGACAGTCTGGGGCCAACGTCCTGACTTTC.

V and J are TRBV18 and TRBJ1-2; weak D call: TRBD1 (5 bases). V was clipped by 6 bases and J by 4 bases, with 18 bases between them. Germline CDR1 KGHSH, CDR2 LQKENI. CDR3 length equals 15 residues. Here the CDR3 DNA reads TGTGCCAGCTCGCCCAATACAGGAGTGGGCTATGGCTACACCTTC. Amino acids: CASSPNTGVGYGYTF.

CDR3 amino acids: CAGKGFNTF. The CDR3 DNA follows: TGTGCCGGCAAGGGGTTTAACACCTTC. This chain links TRBV19 with TRBJ1-2, with TRBD1 as a possible D gene (5 bases). Germline CDR1 is LNHDA and CDR2 is SQIVND (reference sequence). V lost 11 bases and J lost 12, with 13 bases in between. This CDR3 region has 9 residues. Together with reference TRBV19 and TRBJ1-2, the CDR3 gives the full variable domain: DGGITQSPKYLFRKEGQNVTLSCEQNLNHDAMYWYRQDPGQGLRLIYYSQIVNDFQKGDIAEGYSVSREKKESFPLTVTSAQKNPTAFYLCAGKGFNTFGSGTRLTVV.

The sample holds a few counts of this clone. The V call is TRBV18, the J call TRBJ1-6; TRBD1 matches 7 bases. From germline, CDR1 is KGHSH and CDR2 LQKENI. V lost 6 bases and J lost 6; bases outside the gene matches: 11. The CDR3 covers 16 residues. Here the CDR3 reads CASSPKATGTNSPLHF. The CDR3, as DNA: TGTGCCAGCTCCCCAAAAGCGACAGGGACTAATTCACCCCTCCACTTT.

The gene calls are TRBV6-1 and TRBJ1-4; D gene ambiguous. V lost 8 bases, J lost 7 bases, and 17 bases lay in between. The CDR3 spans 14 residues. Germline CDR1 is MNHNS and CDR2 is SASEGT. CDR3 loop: CASGSGFATEKLFF. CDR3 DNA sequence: TGTGCCAGCGGCTCGGGTTTCGCTACTGAAAAACTGTTTTTT.

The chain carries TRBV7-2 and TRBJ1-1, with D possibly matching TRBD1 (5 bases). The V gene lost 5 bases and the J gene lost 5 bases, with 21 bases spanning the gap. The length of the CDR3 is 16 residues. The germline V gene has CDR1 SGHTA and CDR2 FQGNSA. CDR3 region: CASSPGSGALRTEAFF. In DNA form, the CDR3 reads TGTGCCAGCAGCCCCGGTAGTGGGGCTTTGAGGACTGAAGCTTTCTTT.

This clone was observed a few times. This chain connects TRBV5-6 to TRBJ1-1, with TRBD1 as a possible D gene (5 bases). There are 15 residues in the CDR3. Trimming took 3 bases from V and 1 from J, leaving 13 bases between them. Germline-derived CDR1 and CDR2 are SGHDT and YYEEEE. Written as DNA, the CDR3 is TGTGCCAGCAGCTATAGGGGCCCGGGGAACACTGAAGCTTTCTTT. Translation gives CASSYRGPGNTEAFF.

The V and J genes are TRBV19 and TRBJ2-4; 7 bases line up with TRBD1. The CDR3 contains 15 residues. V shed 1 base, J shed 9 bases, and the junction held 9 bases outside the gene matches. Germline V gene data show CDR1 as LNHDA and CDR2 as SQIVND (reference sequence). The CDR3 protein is CASSIAQAGGSIQYF. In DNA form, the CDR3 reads TGTGCCAGTAGTATAGCCCAGGCAGGGGGAAGCATTCAGTACTTC.

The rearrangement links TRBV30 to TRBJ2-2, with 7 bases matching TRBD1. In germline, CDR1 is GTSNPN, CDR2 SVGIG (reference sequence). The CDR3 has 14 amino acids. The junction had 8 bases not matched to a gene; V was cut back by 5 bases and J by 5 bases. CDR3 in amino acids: CAWGRDSLTGELFF. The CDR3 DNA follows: TGTGCCTGGGGCCGGGACAGCCTAACCGGGGAGCTGTTTTTT.

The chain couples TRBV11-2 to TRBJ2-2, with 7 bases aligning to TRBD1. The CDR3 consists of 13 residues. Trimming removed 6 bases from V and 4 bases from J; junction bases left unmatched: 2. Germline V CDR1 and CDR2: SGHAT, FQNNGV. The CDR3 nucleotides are TGTGCCAGCAGATCAGGGGGCACCGGGGAGCTGTTTTTT. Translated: CASRSGGTGELFF.

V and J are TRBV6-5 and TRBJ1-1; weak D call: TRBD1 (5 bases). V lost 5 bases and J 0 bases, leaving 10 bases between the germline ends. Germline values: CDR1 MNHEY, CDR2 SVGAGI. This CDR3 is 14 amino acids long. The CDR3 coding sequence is TGTGCCAGCAGTGAACGACAGTTGAACACTGAAGCTTTCTTT. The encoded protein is CASSERQLNTEAFF.

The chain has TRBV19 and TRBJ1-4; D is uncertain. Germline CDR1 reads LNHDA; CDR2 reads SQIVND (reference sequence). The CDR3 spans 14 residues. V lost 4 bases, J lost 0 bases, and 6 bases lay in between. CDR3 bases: TGTGCCAGTAGTAGGCCAGCAACTAATGAAAAACTGTTTTTT. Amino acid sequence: CASSRPATNEKLFF.

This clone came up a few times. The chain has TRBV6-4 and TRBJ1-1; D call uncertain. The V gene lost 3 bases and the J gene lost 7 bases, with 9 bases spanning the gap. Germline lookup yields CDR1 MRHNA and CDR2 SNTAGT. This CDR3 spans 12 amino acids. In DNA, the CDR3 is TGTGCCAGCAGTGAGTGGCAGATTGAAGCTTTCTTT. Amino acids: CASSEWQIEAFF.

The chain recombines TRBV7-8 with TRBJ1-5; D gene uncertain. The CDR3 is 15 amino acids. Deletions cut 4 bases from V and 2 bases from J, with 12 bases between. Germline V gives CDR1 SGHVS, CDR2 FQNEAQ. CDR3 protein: CASSSMEWGNQPQHF. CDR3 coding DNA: TGTGCCAGCAGCTCGATGGAGTGGGGCAATCAGCCCCAGCATTTT.

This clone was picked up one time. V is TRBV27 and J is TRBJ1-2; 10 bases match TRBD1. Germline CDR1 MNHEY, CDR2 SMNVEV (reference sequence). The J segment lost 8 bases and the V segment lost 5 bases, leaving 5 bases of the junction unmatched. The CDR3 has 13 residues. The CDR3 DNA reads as TGTGCCAGCAGTCCATGGACAGGGGGAGGCTACACCTTC. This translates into CASSPWTGGGYTF.

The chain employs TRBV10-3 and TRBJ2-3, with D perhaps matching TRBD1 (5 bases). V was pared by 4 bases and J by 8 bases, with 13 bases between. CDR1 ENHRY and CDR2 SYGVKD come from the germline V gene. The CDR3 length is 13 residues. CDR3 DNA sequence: TGTGCCATCAGTGGCTCACAAGGGGTTACGCAGTATTTT. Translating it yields CAISGSQGVTQYF.

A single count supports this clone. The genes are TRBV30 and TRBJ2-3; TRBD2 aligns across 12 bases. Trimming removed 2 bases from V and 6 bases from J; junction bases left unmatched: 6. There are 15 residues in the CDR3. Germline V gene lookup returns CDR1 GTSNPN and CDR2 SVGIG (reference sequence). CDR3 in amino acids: CAWSLLAGGPDTQYF. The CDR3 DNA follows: TGTGCCTGGAGTTTGCTAGCGGGGGGGCCGGATACGCAGTATTTT.

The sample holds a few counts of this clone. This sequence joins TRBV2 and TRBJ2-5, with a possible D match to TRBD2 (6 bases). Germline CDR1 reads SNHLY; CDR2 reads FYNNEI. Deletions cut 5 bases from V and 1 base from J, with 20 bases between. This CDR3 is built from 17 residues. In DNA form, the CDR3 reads TGTGCCAGCAGTCCTCTATCGGGACTGACGCTCCAAGAGACCCAGTACTTC. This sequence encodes CASSPLSGLTLQETQYF.

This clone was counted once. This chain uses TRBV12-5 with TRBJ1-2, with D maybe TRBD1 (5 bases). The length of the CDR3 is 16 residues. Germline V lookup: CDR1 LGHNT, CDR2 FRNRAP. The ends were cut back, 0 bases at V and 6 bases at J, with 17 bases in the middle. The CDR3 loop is CASGLVVRVLRHGYTF. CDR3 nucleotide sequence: TGTGCTAGTGGTTTGGTAGTCAGGGTCCTTAGGCATGGCTACACCTTC.

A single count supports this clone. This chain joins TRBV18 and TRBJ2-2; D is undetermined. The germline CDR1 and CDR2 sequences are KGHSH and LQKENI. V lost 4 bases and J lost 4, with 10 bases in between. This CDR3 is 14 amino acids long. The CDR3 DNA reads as TGTGCCAGCTCACAAGACCTAGGCACCGGGGAGCTGTTTTTT. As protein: CASSQDLGTGELFF.

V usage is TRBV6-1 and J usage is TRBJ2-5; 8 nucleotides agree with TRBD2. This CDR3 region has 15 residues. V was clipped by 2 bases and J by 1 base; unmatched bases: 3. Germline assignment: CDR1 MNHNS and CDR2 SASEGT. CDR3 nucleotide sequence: TGTGCCAGCAGTGAACTAGCGGGCCCCCAAGAGACCCAGTACTTC. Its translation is CASSELAGPQETQYF.

The CDR3: CASSLYRNSPLHF. The CDR3 DNA sequence: TGTGCCAGCAGTTTATACAGAAATTCACCCCTCCACTTT. This chain connects TRBV28 to TRBJ1-6; no clear D gene. Trimming cost V 1 base and J 7 bases, with 5 bases left between them. Looked up from germline, CDR1 is MDHEN and CDR2 is SYDVKM. The CDR3 consists of 13 residues. The full variable domain, completed using reference TRBV28 and TRBJ1-6, is DVKVTQSSRYLVKRTGEKVFLECVQDMDHENMFWYRQDPGLGLRLIYFSYDVKMKEKGDIPEGYSVSREKKERFSLILESASTNQTSMYLCASSLYRNSPLHFGNGTRLTVT.